This passage covers 13 T cell receptor beta chains from one sample sequenced in a study of graft-versus-host responses after intestinal transplantation. These receptors have no known antigen. Clones were sequenced by immunoSEQ multiplex PCR, and TCRdb holds only the in-frame ones, with some missing. The top ten hold less than 0.65% of the sample, which has tens of thousands of clones, just under 95% seen once. The sequencing here drew on unstimulated CD8+ T cells sorted from spleen or lymph node cells, taken before intestinal transplant. All receptors come from a human donor who received an intestinal transplant.

The J gene is TRBJ2-5, the V gene TRBV7-2, with D tentatively TRBD2 (6 bases). The DNA end lines up better with TRBJ2-7; the J call may be wrong. The germline gives CDR1 SGHTA, CDR2 FQGNSA. The CDR3 runs 15 residues. The CDR3 bases are TGTGCCAGCAGCCCCACCGGGACTGGACCATACGAGCAGTACTTC. It translates to CASSPTGTGPYEQYF.

This chain links TRBV9 with TRBJ2-1, with 9 bases aligning to TRBD1. Trimming removed 4 bases from V and 0 bases from J; junction bases left unmatched: 5. The germline V gene has CDR1 SGDLS and CDR2 YYNGEE. The CDR3 sequence is 16 residues long. CDR3 DNA: TGTGCCAGCAGCCCCGGGACAGGGACCTCCTACAATGAGCAGTTCTTC. Translation: CASSPGTGTSYNEQFF.

With regard to this clone: The junction shows a germline mismatch at one end, possibly a read error. The chain uses TRBV25-1 and TRBJ2-2; D call uncertain. Germline lookup yields CDR1 MGHDK and CDR2 SYGVNS. The CDR3 sequence is 14 residues long. The CDR3 bases are TGTGCCAGCAGGGAATTTTCAGGTGCCGGGGAGCTGTTTTTT. This codes for CASREFSGAGELFF. Looking up the rest from reference TRBV25-1 and TRBJ2-2 gives the full variable domain: EADIYQTPRYLVIGTGKKITLECSQTMGHDKMYWYQQDPGMELHLIHYSYGVNSTEKGDLSSESTVSRIRTEHFPLTLESARPSHTSQYLCASREFSGAGELFFGEGSRLTVL.

Details on this clone: Here the CDR3 omits its conserved ending phenylalanine or tryptophan, so a read error is the likely source. The limits of the CDR3 on the DNA are not certain, so only TCRdb's listed CDR3 is given. CDR3: CASSYSSGTAGHP. The rearrangement uses TRBV6-6 and TRBJ1-1; the listed D gene, TRBD1, was not tested against the DNA. Inclusive of both ends, the CDR3 amounts to 13 amino acids. Germline V gene lookup returns CDR1 MNHNY and CDR2 SVGAGI (reference sequence).

The chain uses TRBV9 and TRBJ1-3; 10 bases align to TRBD1. V shed 1 base, J shed 2 bases, and the junction held 9 bases outside the gene matches. This CDR3 region has 18 residues. The germline CDR1 and CDR2 sequences are SGDLS and YYNGEE. The DNA for the CDR3 is TGTGCCAGCAGCGTATGGGACAGGGGAATATGGCCTGGAAACACCATATATTTT. Protein sequence: CASSVWDRGIWPGNTIYF.

This clone was observed a handful of times. This chain connects TRBV2 to TRBJ2-1; the D gene is possibly TRBD2 (6 bases). The V gene lost 6 bases and the J gene lost 3 bases, with 6 bases spanning the gap. Germline V CDR1 and CDR2: SNHLY, FYNNEI. This CDR3 has 12 amino acids. The chain's CDR3 is CASRAGYNEQFF. The CDR3 coding sequence is TGTGCCAGCAGAGCGGGCTACAATGAGCAGTTCTTC.

The V call is TRBV6-1, the J call TRBJ2-7, with D unresolved. CDR1 is MNHNS, CDR2 SASEGT, per germline. CDR3 length: 14 amino acids. V was cut by 0 bases and J by 3 bases, with 9 bases left in between. CDR3 sequence reads: CASSEAEAHYEQYF. The CDR3 DNA sequence: TGTGCCAGCAGTGAAGCCGAAGCACACTACGAGCAGTACTTC.

The J gene is TRBJ1-1, the V gene TRBV28; D gene uncertain. The V gene's germline CDR1 is MDHEN and CDR2 SYDVKM. CDR3 size: 11 residues. The V end was cut by 8 bases, the J end by 4 bases, with 8 bases between. Written as DNA, the CDR3 is TGTGCCAGCCCAAACGTCACTGAAGCTTTCTTT. It encodes CASPNVTEAFF.

The chain uses TRBV6-5 and TRBJ1-2; weak D call: TRBD1 (6 bases). The germline gives CDR1 MNHEY, CDR2 SVGAGI. V lost 6 bases and J lost 4, with 18 bases in between. The CDR3 length is 15 residues. In DNA form, the CDR3 reads TGTGCCAGCAGACCCCCGAGGACAGCGACCTATGGCTACACCTTC. Amino acids: CASRPPRTATYGYTF.

This chain links TRBV6-4 with TRBJ1-1; D may be TRBD1 (6 bases). The germline V gene encodes CDR1 MRHNA and CDR2 SNTAGT. This CDR3 has 14 amino acids. With 5 bases removed from V and 1 base from J, the gap between germline ends came to 11 bases. The DNA for the CDR3 is TGTGCCAGCAGTCTGGACAGTTGGAACACTGAAGCTTTCTTT. This codes for CASSLDSWNTEAFF.

V and J are TRBV5-4 and TRBJ2-1, with 12 bases identical to TRBD2. Germline CDR1 reads SGHNT; CDR2 reads YYREEE (reference sequence). J lost 9 bases, V lost 0 bases, and 4 bases had no gene match. The CDR3 is 15 amino acids. The CDR3 loop is CASSLGLAGAFEQFF. In DNA, the CDR3 is TGTGCCAGCAGCTTGGGACTAGCGGGAGCCTTTGAGCAGTTCTTC.

This chain connects TRBV10-1 to TRBJ2-7, with D perhaps matching TRBD1 (6 bases). CDR3 length equals 14 residues. Germline V gives CDR1 WNHNN, CDR2 SYGVQD (reference sequence). V lost 6 bases to trimming and J lost 3 bases, with 15 bases between them. The CDR3 region has the DNA TGCGCCAGCAGCGATACGGGACACTTCTACGAGCAGTACTTC. Residues: CASSDTGHFYEQYF.

The V and J genes are TRBV5-1 and TRBJ2-5, with a weak D call TRBD1 (6 bases). The germline V gene encodes CDR1 SGHRS and CDR2 YFSETQ. Trimming took 0 bases from V and 4 from J, leaving 13 bases between them. This CDR3 has 15 residues. Here the CDR3 DNA reads TGCGCCAGCAGCTTGGAAACTGGGGGCTTAGAGACCCAGTACTTC. This gives the protein CASSLETGGLETQYF.